The 28 T cell receptor beta chains presented below share a single source sample, sequenced in a study of CD8 T cells in Susac syndrome. Roughly 0.45 to 1 ug RNA was reverse transcribed with random hexamers. TCRdb reanalysed the immunoSEQ multiplex PCR reads using MiXCR and keeps one entry per CDR3 protein. The sample has about 430,000 distinct CDR3 sequences, 75% to 90% seen once; the top ten hold about 0.12%. The specimen sequenced was CD8+ T cells from PBMCs. The receptors were sampled from a human donor with multiple sclerosis.

The rearrangement joins TRBV7-9 to TRBJ2-1; 9 nucleotides agree with TRBD2. The CDR3 sequence is 15 residues long. The germline V gene has CDR1 SEHNR and CDR2 FQNEAQ (reference sequence). The V gene end was trimmed by 7 bases and the J gene end by 0 bases; junction bases not matched to a gene: 4. CDR3 nucleotide sequence: TGTGCCAGCACCCCAGCGGGGGGCTCCTACAATGAGCAGTTCTTC. It encodes CASTPAGGSYNEQFF.

The chain carries TRBV28 and TRBJ1-1; D not certain. CDR1 is MDHEN, CDR2 SYDVKM, per germline. The CDR3 runs 12 residues. V lost 7 bases, J lost 7 bases, and 13 bases lay in between. CDR3 DNA sequence: TGTGCCAGCACAGGCGCCGCGGGTGAAGCTTTCTTT. The encoded protein is CASTGAAGEAFF.

The rearrangement links TRBV27 to TRBJ2-7; tentatively, D is TRBD1 (5 bases). Per germline, CDR1 MNHEY and CDR2 SMNVEV (reference sequence). The V and J ends lost 6 bases and 6 bases respectively, with 18 bases between them. The CDR3 is 14 amino acids. The CDR3 is CASRPRVGTGEQYF. In nucleotides, the CDR3 is TGTGCCAGCAGGCCCCGCGTGGGTACAGGCGAGCAGTACTTC.

The chain combines TRBV5-1 with TRBJ2-1, with TRBD2 as a possible D gene (6 bases). The CDR3 is 17 amino acids. V dropped 3 bases and J dropped 5 bases, with 21 bases sitting between them. Germline-derived CDR1 and CDR2 are SGHRS and YFSETQ. This chain's CDR3 is CASSSRDAGLSNNEQFF. The CDR3 region has the DNA TGCGCCAGCAGCTCGCGGGACGCGGGCCTATCTAACAATGAGCAGTTCTTC.

V gene TRBV4-1 combines with J gene TRBJ2-4; D not certain. The V gene's germline CDR1 is MGHRA and CDR2 YSYEKL. The CDR3 has 16 residues. Trimming cost V 0 bases and J 0 bases, with 9 bases left between them. CDR3 loop: CASSQDHIGAKNIQYF. The CDR3 nucleotides read TGCGCCAGCAGCCAAGATCACATTGGAGCCAAAAACATTCAGTACTTC.

The chain recombines TRBV30 with TRBJ2-1; weak D call: TRBD1 (5 bases). The V gene lost 2 bases and the J gene lost 10 bases, with 12 bases spanning the gap. This CDR3 contains 12 residues. The V gene's germline CDR1 is GTSNPN and CDR2 SVGIG (reference sequence). The CDR3 loop reads CAWSYLTVEQFF. CDR3 DNA sequence: TGTGCCTGGAGTTACCTGACAGTCGAGCAGTTCTTC. Full variable domain (outside the CDR3, taken from reference TRBV30 and TRBJ2-1): SQTIHQWPATLVQPVGSPLSLECTVEGTSNPNLYWYRQAAGRGLQLLFYSVGIGQISSEVPQNLSASRPQDRQFILSSKKLLLSDSGFYLCAWSYLTVEQFFGPGTRLTVL.

This rearrangement joins TRBV7-8 to TRBJ2-5; 11 bases align to TRBD2. This CDR3 contains 15 residues. Germline V gene sequence: CDR1 SGHVS, CDR2 FQNEAQ. V was clipped by 5 bases and J by 2 bases; unmatched bases: 4. The CDR3 sequence is CASSPGTSGQETQYF. The CDR3 coding sequence is TGTGCCAGCAGCCCAGGGACTAGCGGACAAGAGACCCAGTACTTC.

The gene calls are TRBV5-1 and TRBJ2-7, with D possibly matching TRBD2 (6 bases). Germline V lookup: CDR1 SGHRS, CDR2 YFSETQ. This CDR3 has 15 residues. Trimming cost V 1 base and J 0 bases, with 11 bases left between them. The CDR3 protein is CASSLIVGLSYEQYF. Here the CDR3 DNA reads TGCGCCAGCAGCTTGATTGTGGGACTCTCCTACGAGCAGTACTTC.

The gene calls are TRBV2 and TRBJ2-3; D tentatively fits TRBD1 or TRBD2 (6 bases each). Germline-derived CDR1 and CDR2 are SNHLY and FYNNEI. V was clipped by 8 bases and J by 5 bases, with 20 bases between them. The CDR3 runs to 15 residues. This CDR3 is CASLGEQGGGDTQYF. CDR3 DNA sequence: TGTGCCAGCTTAGGTGAACAGGGAGGAGGAGATACGCAGTATTTT.

This rearrangement joins TRBV9 to TRBJ2-1; 7 nucleotides align to TRBD2. With V trimmed by 0 bases and J by 4 bases, 10 bases remained unmatched. In germline, CDR1 is SGDLS, CDR2 YYNGEE. The CDR3 sequence is 17 residues long. CDR3 amino acids: CASSVVWYGRSYNEQFF. CDR3 bases: TGTGCCAGCAGCGTAGTTTGGTACGGGAGGTCTTACAATGAGCAGTTCTTC. The variable domain in full, with the rest retrieved from reference TRBV9 and TRBJ2-1, is DSGVTQTPKHLITATGQRVTLRCSPRSGDLSVYWYQQSLDQGLQFLIQYYNGEERAKGNILERFSAQQFPDLHSELNLSSLELGDSALYFCASSVVWYGRSYNEQFFGPGTRLTVL.

The chain carries TRBV9 and TRBJ2-7; no definite D call. V was cut by 0 bases and J by 6 bases, with 13 bases left in between. CDR1 is SGDLS, CDR2 YYNGEE, per germline. The CDR3 contains 14 residues. CDR3 loop: CASSVDLGSLEQYF. The CDR3 nucleotides read TGTGCCAGCAGCGTAGATTTAGGGTCACTCGAGCAGTACTTC.

This chain uses TRBV28 with TRBJ1-2; D is unresolved. There are 14 residues in the CDR3. V was trimmed by 3 bases and J by 4 bases, leaving 12 bases between them. Germline assignment: CDR1 MDHEN and CDR2 SYDVKM. The chain's CDR3 is CASSLGYQTYGYTF. The CDR3 DNA is TGTGCCAGCAGTTTGGGCTATCAAACCTATGGCTACACCTTC.

This clonotype showed up just once. V gene TRBV27 combines with J gene TRBJ1-1; 8 bases are shared with TRBD1. Looked up from germline, CDR1 is MNHEY and CDR2 is SMNVEV (reference sequence). J was trimmed by 8 bases and V by 8 bases; bases with no gene match: 10. The CDR3 has 13 amino acids. Written as DNA, the CDR3 is TGTGCCAGCGGGACGACAGGGGCCCCGGAAGCTTTCTTT. The encoded protein is CASGTTGAPEAFF.

This clonotype has just a few counts. The CDR3 region is CASRPGAGEYAFF. The CDR3 DNA follows: TGTGCCAGCAGACCTGGAGCGGGAGAATATGCGTTCTTC. The rearrangement links TRBV6-1 to TRBJ2-1; 8 bases line up with TRBD2. CDR1 and CDR2 from the germline V gene are MNHNS and SASEGT. J was trimmed by 15 bases and V by 6 bases; bases with no gene match: 13. This CDR3 comprises 13 residues.

The chain is built from TRBV15 and TRBJ2-2, with 7 bases that match TRBD1. The CDR3 spans 17 residues. The germline V gene has CDR1 LNHNV and CDR2 YYDKDF (reference sequence). Trimming removed 3 bases from V and 3 bases from J; junction bases left unmatched: 10. CDR3 nucleotides: TGTGCCACCAGCAGGGACTCCGGGACAGAGGACACCGGGGAGCTGTTTTTT. Translating gives CATSRDSGTEDTGELFF.

This sequence joins TRBV18 and TRBJ2-1; no firm D call. The CDR3 sequence is 16 residues long. Trimming cost V 1 base and J 0 bases, with 10 bases left between them. The germline V gene has CDR1 KGHSH and CDR2 LQKENI. This CDR3 reads CASSPRALNSYNEQFF. The CDR3 DNA is TGTGCCAGCTCACCACGGGCCCTTAACTCCTACAATGAGCAGTTCTTC.

The chain links TRBV20-1 to TRBJ2-7, with TRBD1 identical over 9 bases. J lost 0 bases, V lost 2 bases, and 5 bases had no gene match. The CDR3 spans 15 residues. The germline gives CDR1 DFQATT, CDR2 SNEGSKA (reference sequence). The CDR3 coding sequence is TGCAGTGCTAGATGGGACAGGGCCCCCTCCTACGAGCAGTACTTC. The encoded protein is CSARWDRAPSYEQYF.

The genes are TRBV5-1 and TRBJ2-1; no clear D gene. Per germline, CDR1 SGHRS and CDR2 YFSETQ. This CDR3 comprises 15 residues. Trimming pared 0 bases from V and 4 bases from J, leaving 11 bases between. The CDR3 protein is CASSLDHTIYNEQFF. The CDR3 DNA follows: TGCGCCAGCAGCTTGGATCACACGATATACAATGAGCAGTTCTTC.

The V gene is TRBV4-1, the J gene TRBJ2-5; TRBD1 matches at 8 bases. The V gene end was trimmed by 0 bases and the J gene end by 2 bases; junction bases not matched to a gene: 2. The CDR3 has 15 amino acids. Germline V gene lookup returns CDR1 MGHRA and CDR2 YSYEKL. The CDR3 loop is CASSQEGQDQETQYF. The CDR3 DNA sequence: TGCGCCAGCAGCCAAGAGGGACAGGATCAAGAGACCCAGTACTTC.

J is TRBJ1-1 and V is TRBV19, with D possibly being TRBD1 (6 bases). The CDR3 sequence is 13 residues long. V lost 6 bases and J 8 bases, leaving 16 bases between the germline ends. From germline, CDR1 is LNHDA and CDR2 SQIVND (reference sequence). The CDR3 protein is CASRLTGGPEAFF. DNA for the CDR3: TGTGCCAGTAGGTTGACTGGGGGCCCCGAAGCTTTCTTT. Using reference TRBV19 and TRBJ1-1 for the parts outside the CDR3, the full variable domain is DGGITQSPKYLFRKEGQNVTLSCEQNLNHDAMYWYRQDPGQGLRLIYYSQIVNDFQKGDIAEGYSVSREKKESFPLTVTSAQKNPTAFYLCASRLTGGPEAFFGQGTRLTVV.

This rearrangement joins TRBV12-3 or TRBV12-4 to TRBJ1-4; 12 bases are a match to TRBD1. There are 17 residues in the CDR3. J lost 2 bases, V lost 5 bases, and 6 bases had no gene match. The CDR3 region is CASSGGTGGRTNEKLFF. The CDR3 DNA is TGTGCCAGCAGTGGAGGGACAGGGGGCCGCACTAATGAAAAACTGTTTTTT.

This clonotype was picked up one time. The gene calls are TRBV30 and TRBJ1-6, with D hard to call. The V and J ends lost 5 bases and 0 bases respectively, with 5 bases between them. Per germline, CDR1 GTSNPN and CDR2 SVGIG (reference sequence). CDR3 length equals 13 residues. The CDR3: CAWLASYNSPLHF. The CDR3 DNA follows: TGTGCCTGGCTAGCCTCCTATAATTCACCCCTCCACTTT.

The rearrangement joins TRBV12-3 or TRBV12-4 to TRBJ2-7; TRBD2 might be the D (5 bases). V shed 6 bases and J shed 0 bases, with 12 bases lying between them. This CDR3 region has 14 residues. The CDR3 sequence is CASRPGGLSYEQYF. Here the CDR3 DNA reads TGTGCCAGCAGGCCCGGAGGCCTCTCCTACGAGCAGTACTTC.

The chain links TRBV3-1 to TRBJ1-5; the D is unclear. V was trimmed by 1 base and J by 3 bases, leaving 10 bases between them. Looked up from germline, CDR1 is LGHDT and CDR2 is YNNKEL (reference sequence). The CDR3 is made up of 15 amino acids. Written as DNA, the CDR3 is TGTGCCAGCAGCCAAGTTTTTGGGTTCAATCAGCCCCAGCATTTT. Protein product: CASSQVFGFNQPQHF.

This rearrangement joins TRBV29-1 to TRBJ1-1; weak D call: TRBD1 (5 bases). CDR1 SQVTM and CDR2 ANQGSEA come from the germline V gene. Trimming removed 4 bases from V and 0 bases from J, with 12 bases in between. The CDR3 sequence is 14 residues long. The CDR3 protein is CSVVGGYMNTEAFF. The CDR3 DNA follows: TGCAGCGTTGTGGGGGGATACATGAACACTGAAGCTTTCTTT.

The V call is TRBV12-3 or TRBV12-4, the J call TRBJ1-2; 8 nucleotides align to TRBD1. This CDR3 is 14 amino acids long. V shed 7 bases and J 6 bases; nucleotides not matched to a gene: 10. CDR3 region: CASTPIGQGNGYTF. The CDR3 nucleotides read TGTGCCAGCACCCCCATCGGACAGGGCAATGGCTACACCTTC.

In this sample, this clonotype turned up once. V gene TRBV7-9 combines with J gene TRBJ2-1; 9 nucleotides agree with TRBD2. The CDR3 has 18 residues. Germline-derived CDR1 and CDR2 are SEHNR and FQNEAQ (reference sequence). Losses at the gene ends were 5 bases for V and 1 base for J; bases not matched to a gene: 12. The CDR3 spells CASSAPEGSGSSYNEQFF. CDR3 coding DNA: TGTGCCAGCAGCGCGCCCGAGGGTAGCGGGAGTTCCTACAATGAGCAGTTCTTC.

The rearrangement uses TRBV5-1 and TRBJ2-1; 8 nucleotides match TRBD2. V trimming: 0 bases; J trimming: 3 bases; junction bases outside the gene matches: 2. The CDR3 is 15 residues long. Germline loops: CDR1 SGHRS, CDR2 YFSETQ. The CDR3 DNA is TGCGCCAGCAGCTTGGACGGGGGGGACTACAATGAGCAGTTCTTC. Residues: CASSLDGGDYNEQFF.